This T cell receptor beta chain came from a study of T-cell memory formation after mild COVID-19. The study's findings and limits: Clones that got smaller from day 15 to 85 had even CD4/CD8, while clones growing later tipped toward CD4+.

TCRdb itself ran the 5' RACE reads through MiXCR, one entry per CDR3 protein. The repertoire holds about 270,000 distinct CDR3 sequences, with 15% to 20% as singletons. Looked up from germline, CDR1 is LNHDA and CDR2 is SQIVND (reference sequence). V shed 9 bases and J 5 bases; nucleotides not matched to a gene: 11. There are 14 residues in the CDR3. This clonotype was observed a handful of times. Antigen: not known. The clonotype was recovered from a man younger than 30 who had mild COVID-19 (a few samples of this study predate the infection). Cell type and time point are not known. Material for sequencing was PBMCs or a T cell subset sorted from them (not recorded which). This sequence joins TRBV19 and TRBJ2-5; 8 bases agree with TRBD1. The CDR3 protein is CASRDRGRAETQYF. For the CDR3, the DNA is TGTGCCAGCCGAGACAGGGGAAGAGCCGAGACCCAGTACTTC.